These 20 T cell receptor beta chains share one sample of origin, sequenced in a study of blood T cell repertoires in COVID-19. Repertoires were generated with immunoSEQ multiplex PCR, while TCRdb's copy carries only in-frame clones and drops some. Seen here are approximately 120,000 clones, around 82% observed once, and the top ten hold around 4.7%. Material for sequencing was peripheral blood. All receptors come from a human donor in a cohort sampled during active or convalescent COVID-19.

This clone was seen once. The chain has TRBV19 and TRBJ2-3; 7 bases agree with TRBD2. Germline-derived CDR1 and CDR2 are LNHDA and SQIVND (reference sequence). The CDR3 has 14 residues. The V segment lost 7 bases and the J segment 3 bases; nucleotides outside the gene matches: 7. The CDR3 DNA sequence: TGTGCCAGTAATGGGGGAGGGTCGACAGATACGCAGTATTTT. It is translated as CASNGGGSTDTQYF. The complete variable domain, with remaining parts taken from reference TRBV19 and TRBJ2-3, reads DGGITQSPKYLFRKEGQNVTLSCEQNLNHDAMYWYRQDPGQGLRLIYYSQIVNDFQKGDIAEGYSVSREKKESFPLTVTSAQKNPTAFYLCASNGGGSTDTQYFGPGTRLTVL.

V usage is TRBV2 and J usage is TRBJ2-7, with D possibly matching TRBD2 (6 bases). CDR3 length: 15 amino acids. CDR1 and CDR2 (germline): SNHLY, FYNNEI. Trimming pared 2 bases from V and 2 bases from J, leaving 13 bases between. This CDR3 reads CASSESGTSTYEQYF. The CDR3, as DNA: TGTGCCAGCAGTGAATCGGGGACTTCGACCTACGAGCAGTACTTC.

In its sample, this clone was seen a few times. This rearrangement joins TRBV7-2 to TRBJ2-7; D gene ambiguous. The CDR3 length is 14 residues. Germline values: CDR1 SGHTA, CDR2 FQGNSA. The V gene lost 1 base and the J gene lost 4 bases, with 11 bases spanning the gap. The CDR3 DNA is TGTGCCAGCAGCTTAGATCGGGTCTCGTACGAGCAGTACTTC. It encodes CASSLDRVSYEQYF.

V usage is TRBV11-2 and J usage is TRBJ1-3; 8 bases are a match to TRBD1. CDR1 and CDR2 (germline): SGHAT, FQNNGV. J gave up 1 base and V 2 bases, and 13 bases lay outside the gene matches. This CDR3 is built from 19 residues. CDR3 protein: CASSLSRSGRGPSGNTIYF. Here the CDR3 DNA reads TGTGCCAGCAGCTTATCGAGGAGCGGCAGGGGGCCATCTGGAAACACCATATATTTT. Using reference TRBV11-2 and TRBJ1-3 for the parts outside the CDR3, the full variable domain is EAGVAQSPRYKIIEKRQSVAFWCNPISGHATLYWYQQILGQGPKLLIQFQNNGVVDDSQLPKDRFSAERLKGVDSTLKIQPAKLEDSAVYLCASSLSRSGRGPSGNTIYFGEGSWLTVV.

The chain is built from TRBV6-2 or TRBV6-3 and TRBJ2-3; possibly TRBD1 for D (5 bases). V was pared by 2 bases and J by 6 bases, with 15 bases between. The CDR3 totals 15 residues. Per the germline V gene, CDR1 is MNHEY and CDR2 is SVGEGT. The CDR3: CASSYIGQGQDTQYF. Written as DNA, the CDR3 is TGTGCCAGCAGTTACATTGGGCAGGGCCAGGATACGCAGTATTTT.

V is TRBV19 and J is TRBJ2-3; D is undetermined. V gave up 9 bases and J gave up 0 bases, with 10 bases separating them. The CDR3 extends over 13 amino acids. The V gene's germline CDR1 is LNHDA and CDR2 SQIVND (reference sequence). For the CDR3, the DNA is TGTGCCAGCTGTAGCAGTAGCACAGATACGCAGTATTTT. Translating it yields CASCSSSTDTQYF.

The chain is built from TRBV4-3 and TRBJ2-1; D is perhaps TRBD1 (6 bases). Trimming removed 0 bases at V and 4 bases at J, with 10 bases between. The CDR3 consists of 15 residues. Looked up from germline, CDR1 is LGHNA and CDR2 is YSLEER. Here the CDR3 DNA reads TGCGCCAGCAGCCAAGAACGACAGGAATACAATGAGCAGTTCTTC. Translating gives CASSQERQEYNEQFF.

CDR3 protein: CASSRTLNTEAFF. In DNA form, the CDR3 reads TGTGCCAGCAGCCGGACACTGAACACTGAAGCTTTCTTT. The chain links TRBV6-5 to TRBJ1-1; D perhaps matches TRBD1 (5 bases). CDR1 MNHEY and CDR2 SVGAGI come from the germline V gene. Deletions cut 6 bases from V and 0 bases from J, with 8 bases between. This CDR3 has 13 residues.

V is TRBV27 and J is TRBJ1-1; 9 nucleotides match TRBD1. The CDR3 has 16 amino acids. CDR1 MNHEY and CDR2 SMNVEV come from the germline V gene (reference sequence). The J segment lost 1 base and the V segment lost 2 bases, leaving 5 bases of the junction unmatched. The CDR3 region has the DNA TGTGCCAGCAGTTTACTCTGGACAGGGGCGAACACTGAAGCTTTCTTT. This translates into CASSLLWTGANTEAFF.

In its sample, this clone was seen a few times. The chain has TRBV6-5 and TRBJ2-3; TRBD1 is a possible D gene (5 bases). Germline V gene sequence: CDR1 MNHEY, CDR2 SVGAGI. The CDR3 has 16 amino acids. V dropped 0 bases and J dropped 3 bases, with 13 bases sitting between them. The CDR3 DNA reads TGTGCCAGCAGTTACTCGGCAGGGTCGGTGACAGATACGCAGTATTTT. Its translation: CASSYSAGSVTDTQYF.

This sequence joins TRBV28 and TRBJ1-5; 8 bases are a match to TRBD1. This CDR3 contains 16 residues. V lost 5 bases to trimming and J lost 4 bases; unmatched junction nucleotides: 10. Germline V gene sequence: CDR1 MDHEN, CDR2 SYDVKM. CDR3 DNA: TGTGCCAGCAGTCCCTCGGACAGGGCCCCTAATCAGCCCCAGCATTTT. Residues: CASSPSDRAPNQPQHF.

This clone was recorded a few times. The chain employs TRBV4-1 and TRBJ2-7; perhaps TRBD2 as D (5 bases). The germline gives CDR1 MGHRA, CDR2 YSYEKL. The CDR3 is made up of 13 amino acids. The V end lost 4 bases, the J end lost 7 bases, and 14 bases lay between the germline ends. CDR3 DNA: TGCGCCAGCAGCCTTCACGGGCCGGGAGAGCAGTACTTC. Amino acid sequence: CASSLHGPGEQYF.

The CDR3 DNA follows: TGTGCCAGCAGCTTAGCGGGAGGGGGAATTGGGTACGAGCAGTACTTC. The encoded protein is CASSLAGGGIGYEQYF. The chain recombines TRBV7-8 with TRBJ2-7, with TRBD2 as a possible D gene (7 bases). Germline lookup yields CDR1 SGHVS and CDR2 FQNEAQ. This CDR3 has 16 residues. V shed 0 bases and J shed 4 bases, with 16 bases lying between them.

The rearrangement links TRBV5-1 to TRBJ2-4; D possibly corresponds to TRBD1 (6 bases). Germline V gene data show CDR1 as SGHRS and CDR2 as YFSETQ. V gave up 0 bases and J gave up 7 bases, with 8 bases separating them. This CDR3 contains 13 residues. CDR3 bases: TGCGCCAGCAGCTTGGGCGACAGGAACATTCAGTACTTC. This encodes CASSLGDRNIQYF.

This rearrangement joins TRBV7-7 to TRBJ2-2, with D possibly being TRBD2 (7 bases). This CDR3 is 13 amino acids long. Germline V gives CDR1 SSHAT, CDR2 FNYEAQ (reference sequence). The ends were cut back, 2 bases at V and 10 bases at J, with 11 bases in the middle. The CDR3 sequence is CASSLSGGMELFF. DNA of the CDR3: TGTGCCAGCAGCTTATCGGGGGGCATGGAGCTGTTTTTT. Full variable domain (remainder filled in from reference TRBV7-7 and TRBJ2-2): GAGVSQSPRYKVTKRGQDVTLRCDPISSHATLYWYQQALGQGPEFLTYFNYEAQPDKSGLPSDRFSAERPEGSISTLTIQRTEQRDSAMYRCASSLSGGMELFFGEGSRLTVL.

The chain has TRBV28 and TRBJ1-1; tentatively, D is TRBD1 (5 bases). CDR1 and CDR2 (germline): MDHEN, SYDVKM. V gave up 5 bases and J gave up 8 bases, with 15 bases separating them. There are 13 residues in the CDR3. CDR3 sequence reads: CASSIAGETEAFF. The CDR3 bases are TGTGCCAGCAGTATTGCGGGGGAAACCGAAGCTTTCTTT.

The V and J genes are TRBV4-3 and TRBJ2-7; 9 bases fit TRBD1. Per germline, CDR1 LGHNA and CDR2 YSLEER. With 5 bases clipped from V and 2 bases from J, the junction kept 7 bases outside the gene matches. The CDR3 covers 15 residues. Here the CDR3 reads CASSEAGTGPYEQYF. CDR3 in DNA: TGCGCCAGCAGCGAAGCCGGGACAGGGCCCTACGAGCAGTACTTC.

The chain recombines TRBV2 with TRBJ1-2, with TRBD1 as a possible D gene (5 bases). V lost 1 base, J lost 7 bases, and 16 bases lay in between. The germline gives CDR1 SNHLY, CDR2 FYNNEI. This CDR3 has 15 amino acids. CDR3 sequence reads: CASSEVGQGLSGYTF. The CDR3 nucleotides read TGTGCCAGCAGTGAAGTGGGGCAGGGTCTAAGTGGCTACACCTTC.

The rearrangement joins TRBV6-2 or TRBV6-3 to TRBJ1-4; 8 positions match TRBD1. Trimming removed 2 bases from V and 0 bases from J; junction bases left unmatched: 2. Germline CDR1 is MNHEY and CDR2 is SVGEGT. This CDR3 has 16 residues. The CDR3 region is CASSYGQGATNEKLFF. The CDR3 DNA is TGTGCCAGCAGTTACGGACAGGGTGCAACTAATGAAAAACTGTTTTTT.

The chain couples TRBV24-1 to TRBJ2-1, with 11 bases lining up with TRBD2. Germline V gives CDR1 KGHDR, CDR2 SFDVKD. This CDR3 is built from 16 residues. V shed 5 bases and J 2 bases; nucleotides not matched to a gene: 4. This CDR3 reads CATSGVSGGAYNEQFF. The CDR3 bases are TGTGCCACCAGTGGGGTTAGCGGGGGGGCCTACAATGAGCAGTTCTTC.